This T cell receptor (beta chain) was identified in a study of cytomegalovirus exposure and HLA in healthy donors. General study points: Overall, around 150 TCR beta chains were annotated as cytomegalovirus-associated. A few chains linked to CMV were shown in vitro to be specific for CMV antigens. Rare TCR sequences dominated, though some public TCRs recurred in many donors.

Among the approximately 110 subjects of the validation cohort, separate from the roughly 670-subject first cohort, were the donors. This clone turned up a few times. Antigen specificity is unknown. Sequencing used immunoSEQ multiplex PCR; TCRdb keeps in-frame clones, though not all of them. The sample records more than 250,000 clones, 87% being singletons. Trimming took 7 bases from V and 6 from J, leaving 15 bases between them. This CDR3 comprises 13 residues. Germline CDR1 is MNHEY and CDR2 is SVGAGI. This clonotype was obtained from a woman in her twenties or thirties in good health and CMV-seropositive. The chain combines TRBV6-5 with TRBJ1-1; D might be TRBD1 (5 bases). Material for sequencing was PBMCs. The CDR3 loop reads CASTKGVRAEAFF. CDR3 DNA sequence: TGTGCCAGCACCAAAGGGGTGAGAGCTGAAGCTTTCTTT.